The next 13 T cell receptor beta chains were all read from a single sample in a study of blood T cell repertoires in COVID-19 (dated by TCRdb to about 2020). The protocol used for the library was the immunoSEQ multiplex PCR assay. Held by TCRdb, this immuneACCESS table contains in-frame sequences only and omits some clones. Under half of the omission traces to an unresolved V gene where checked; the cause of the rest is unknown. The sample has about 260,000 clones on record, around 89% of them singletons. The ten largest clones capture roughly 4% of the sample. The sample comprised peripheral blood. These receptors originate from a man in his sixties who had recovered from COVID-19.

The V and J genes are TRBV19 and TRBJ2-7, with a possible D match to TRBD2 (5 bases). CDR3 size: 16 residues. V gave up 1 base and J gave up 6 bases, with 19 bases separating them. The germline CDR1 and CDR2 sequences are LNHDA and SQIVND (reference sequence). CDR3 in amino acids: CASSIVSGVGLREQYF. The CDR3 nucleotides are TGTGCCAGTAGTATAGTCTCCGGGGTTGGGCTCCGCGAGCAGTACTTC.

A few counts support this clone. The rearrangement links TRBV28 to TRBJ1-1; D may be TRBD1 (6 bases). The V gene's germline CDR1 is MDHEN and CDR2 SYDVKM. The CDR3 loop spans 14 amino acids. V lost 7 bases to trimming and J lost 0 bases, with 12 bases between them. The CDR3 protein is CASTLGAMNTEAFF. CDR3 nucleotides: TGTGCCAGCACCCTGGGGGCGATGAACACTGAAGCTTTCTTT.

A single count supports this clone. The CDR3 region is CASSPRQGAFYEQYF. The CDR3 DNA sequence: TGTGCCAGCAGCCCTCGACAGGGGGCGTTTTACGAGCAGTACTTC. J is TRBJ2-7 and V is TRBV9, with 10 bases lining up with TRBD1. This CDR3 has 15 residues. CDR1 and CDR2 (germline): SGDLS, YYNGEE. V shed 4 bases and J 4 bases; nucleotides not matched to a gene: 8.

The chain joins TRBV2 to TRBJ2-7; 9 bases map to TRBD1. The J segment lost 5 bases and the V segment lost 7 bases, leaving 6 bases of the junction unmatched. Germline V gene lookup returns CDR1 SNHLY and CDR2 FYNNEI. There are 13 residues in the CDR3. CDR3: CASIGQGFHEQYF. The DNA of the CDR3 is TGTGCCAGCATCGGACAGGGGTTCCACGAGCAGTACTTC.

The V call is TRBV7-7, the J call TRBJ2-3; 7 bases are a match to TRBD1. The CDR3 spans 15 residues. Germline V CDR1 and CDR2: SSHAT, FNYEAQ (reference sequence). Trimming removed 6 bases from V and 1 base from J; junction bases left unmatched: 7. The DNA of the CDR3 is TGTGCCAGCAGTCCCCTCGGACAGGGCACAGATACGCAGTATTTT. It specifies CASSPLGQGTDTQYF. Using reference TRBV7-7 and TRBJ2-3 for the parts outside the CDR3, the full variable domain is GAGVSQSPRYKVTKRGQDVTLRCDPISSHATLYWYQQALGQGPEFLTYFNYEAQPDKSGLPSDRFSAERPEGSISTLTIQRTEQRDSAMYRCASSPLGQGTDTQYFGPGTRLTVL.

This clone showed up just once. This rearrangement joins TRBV29-1 to TRBJ1-2; 11 bases match TRBD1. Germline V CDR1 and CDR2: SQVTM, ANQGSEA. Losses at the gene ends were 5 bases for V and 6 bases for J; bases not matched to a gene: 2. The CDR3 extends over 12 amino acids. The CDR3 protein is CSVRDRGNGYTF. The CDR3 region has the DNA TGCAGCGTTAGGGACAGGGGGAATGGCTACACCTTC.

The chain joins TRBV6-5 to TRBJ2-7; 8 positions match TRBD2. V was clipped by 5 bases and J by 7 bases; unmatched bases: 7. This CDR3 contains 13 residues. Germline CDR1 reads MNHEY; CDR2 reads SVGAGI. The CDR3 bases are TGTGCCAGCAGTCGCTCAAGCGGGGGAGAGCAGTACTTC. Protein: CASSRSSGGEQYF.

The chain has TRBV29-1 and TRBJ1-1; D perhaps matches TRBD1 (5 bases). V was cut by 4 bases and J by 7 bases, with 13 bases left in between. The CDR3 spans 12 residues. Per the germline V gene, CDR1 is SQVTM and CDR2 is ANQGSEA. CDR3 amino acids: CSVVGEVFEAFF. The CDR3 DNA follows: TGCAGCGTTGTGGGGGAGGTCTTTGAAGCTTTCTTT. The full variable domain, with the rest looked up from reference TRBV29-1 and TRBJ1-1, is SAVISQKPSRDICQRGTSLTIQCQVDSQVTMMFWYRQQPGQSLTLIATANQGSEATYESGFVIDKFPISRPNLTFSTLTVSNMSPEDSSIYLCSVVGEVFEAFFGQGTRLTVV.

J is TRBJ2-1 and V is TRBV30, with 12 bases identical to TRBD2. Germline assignment: CDR1 GTSNPN and CDR2 SVGIG (reference sequence). V lost 0 bases to trimming and J lost 8 bases; unmatched junction nucleotides: 5. The CDR3 consists of 15 residues. CDR3 nucleotides: TGTGCCTGGAGTGTACTAGCGGGGGGTGGCGATGAGCAGTTCTTC. Protein product: CAWSVLAGGGDEQFF.

J is TRBJ1-2 and V is TRBV13, with a tentative D call TRBD1 (5 bases). The CDR3 runs 16 residues. Germline V gene lookup returns CDR1 PRHDT and CDR2 FYEKMQ (reference sequence). Trimming cost V 5 bases and J 4 bases, with 20 bases left between them. CDR3: CASSLSMARRGYGYTF. In DNA, the CDR3 is TGTGCCAGCAGCCTCTCTATGGCCAGAAGGGGCTATGGCTACACCTTC.

V and J are TRBV6-5 and TRBJ2-7; D might be TRBD1 (6 bases). Germline CDR1 and CDR2: MNHEY and SVGAGI. With 10 bases removed from V and 5 bases from J, the gap between germline ends came to 15 bases. The CDR3 runs to 12 residues. CDR3 sequence reads: CATRQAKNEQYF. CDR3 sequence (DNA): TGTGCCACAAGACAGGCCAAAAACGAGCAGTACTTC.

This clone was detected only a few times. The CDR3 region is CASSLSDTGVGTEAFF. CDR3 bases: TGTGCCAGCAGTTTATCAGATACAGGGGTTGGCACTGAAGCTTTCTTT. V gene TRBV27 combines with J gene TRBJ1-1; TRBD1 agrees at 7 bases. V shed 0 bases, J shed 4 bases, and the junction held 8 bases outside the gene matches. The length of the CDR3 is 16 residues. Per the germline V gene, CDR1 is MNHEY and CDR2 is SMNVEV (reference sequence).

The CDR3 sequence is CASGLVGANSPLHF. CDR3 nucleotide sequence: TGTGCCAGCGGCCTCGTGGGGGCGAATTCACCCCTCCACTTT. The chain combines TRBV6-2 or TRBV6-3 with TRBJ1-6, with D possibly being TRBD1 (6 bases). The CDR3 has 14 residues. Germline CDR1 and CDR2: MNHEY and SVGEGT. Trimming stripped 8 bases from V and 7 bases from J, with 15 bases between.